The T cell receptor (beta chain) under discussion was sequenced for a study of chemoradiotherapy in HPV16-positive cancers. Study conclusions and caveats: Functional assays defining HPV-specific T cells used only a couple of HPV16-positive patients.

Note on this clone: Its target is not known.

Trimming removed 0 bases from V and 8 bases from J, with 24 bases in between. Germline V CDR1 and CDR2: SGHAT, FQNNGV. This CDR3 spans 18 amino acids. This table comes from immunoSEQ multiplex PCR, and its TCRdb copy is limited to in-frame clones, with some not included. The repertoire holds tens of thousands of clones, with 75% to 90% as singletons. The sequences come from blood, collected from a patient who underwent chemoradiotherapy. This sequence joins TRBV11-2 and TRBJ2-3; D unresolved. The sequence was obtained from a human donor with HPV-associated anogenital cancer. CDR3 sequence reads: CASSLDGVGSSAFSTQYF. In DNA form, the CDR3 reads TGTGCCAGCAGCTTAGATGGTGTCGGCTCTTCGGCCTTTAGTACGCAGTATTTT. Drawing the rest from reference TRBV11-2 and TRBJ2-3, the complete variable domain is EAGVAQSPRYKIIEKRQSVAFWCNPISGHATLYWYQQILGQGPKLLIQFQNNGVVDDSQLPKDRFSAERLKGVDSTLKIQPAKLEDSAVYLCASSLDGVGSSAFSTQYFGPGTRLTVL.